The 22 T cell receptor beta chains reported below all come from one sample, sequenced in a study of blood T cell repertoires in COVID-19. Assay: immunoSEQ multiplex PCR; the TCRdb copy retains only in-frame clones and omits some. The sample holds some 350,000 clones, 80% to 90% seen once. Material for sequencing was peripheral blood. The receptor set was obtained from a young man with active or convalescent COVID-19.

This chain uses TRBV28 with TRBJ1-5; D remains ambiguous. CDR1 MDHEN and CDR2 SYDVKM come from the germline V gene. The CDR3 has 13 amino acids. V lost 7 bases and J lost 0, with 7 bases in between. CDR3 loop: CASTRHSNQPQHF. CDR3 sequence (DNA): TGTGCCAGCACCCGACATAGCAATCAGCCCCAGCATTTT.

V gene TRBV5-8 combines with J gene TRBJ2-1, with 11 bases aligning to TRBD2. V trimming: 4 bases; J trimming: 4 bases; junction bases outside the gene matches: 10. CDR3 length: 17 residues. The germline gives CDR1 SGHTS, CDR2 YDEGEE. The CDR3 spells CASSPTTTSGGYNEQFF. CDR3 DNA sequence: TGTGCCAGCAGCCCCACCACCACTAGCGGGGGATACAATGAGCAGTTCTTC.

This sequence joins TRBV12-3 or TRBV12-4 and TRBJ2-3; no firm D call. This CDR3 is built from 13 residues. The V end was cut by 6 bases, the J end by 3 bases, with 10 bases between. The CDR3 here is CASRNFVTDTQYF. In nucleotides, the CDR3 is TGTGCCAGCAGGAACTTCGTTACAGATACGCAGTATTTT.

V is TRBV6-1 and J is TRBJ1-5; 7 bases align to TRBD1. Losses at the gene ends were 3 bases for V and 2 bases for J; bases not matched to a gene: 1. Looked up from germline, CDR1 is MNHNS and CDR2 is SASEGT. This CDR3 is built from 14 residues. Here the CDR3 reads CASSDTGGNQPQHF. The CDR3, as DNA: TGTGCCAGCAGTGATACAGGGGGCAATCAGCCCCAGCATTTT.

The rearrangement joins TRBV6-4 to TRBJ2-2; 7 bases match TRBD1. Germline V CDR1 and CDR2: MRHNA, SNTAGT. This CDR3 comprises 15 residues. V was clipped by 0 bases and J by 5 bases; unmatched bases: 3. The CDR3 protein is CASSDSYRGTGELFF. The CDR3 bases are TGTGCCAGCAGTGACTCCTACAGGGGAACCGGGGAGCTGTTTTTT.

This rearrangement joins TRBV21-1 to TRBJ1-5; the D call TRBD1 from the table was never checked on the DNA. TRBV21-1 is recorded as a pseudogene. The CDR3 length is 11 residues. CDR3 DNA sequence: TGTGCCAGCACCTTAGGGCAGGGTGTACATTTT. It codes for CASTLGQGVHF.

V usage is TRBV9 and J usage is TRBJ2-2; perhaps TRBD1 as D (6 bases). V lost 1 base, J lost 0 bases, and 7 bases lay in between. The CDR3 spans 15 residues. Germline CDR1 SGDLS, CDR2 YYNGEE. CDR3 amino acids: CASSVQGTNTGELFF. In nucleotides, the CDR3 is TGTGCCAGCAGCGTACAGGGGACGAACACCGGGGAGCTGTTTTTT.

The chain employs TRBV2 and TRBJ2-1; D is perhaps TRBD2 (5 bases). The CDR3 covers 14 residues. CDR1 and CDR2 (germline): SNHLY, FYNNEI. V lost 5 bases, J lost 5 bases, and 13 bases lay in between. The DNA for the CDR3 is TGTGCCAGCAGTAGCCTCGGGAAAGACAATGAGCAGTTCTTC. Its protein is CASSSLGKDNEQFF.

The J gene is TRBJ2-1, the V gene TRBV4-3, with TRBD1 matching over 9 bases. V lost 0 bases to trimming and J lost 9 bases; unmatched junction nucleotides: 9. Germline values: CDR1 LGHNA, CDR2 YSLEER. The CDR3 spans 16 residues. This chain's CDR3 is CASSQEARTGASEQFF. The CDR3 region has the DNA TGCGCCAGCAGCCAAGAGGCGCGGACAGGGGCATCTGAGCAGTTCTTC.

In its sample, this clone was seen once. V usage is TRBV6-5 and J usage is TRBJ2-7; D is undetermined. V lost 5 bases and J lost 5, with 7 bases in between. The CDR3 consists of 11 residues. The V gene's germline CDR1 is MNHEY and CDR2 SVGAGI. Written as DNA, the CDR3 is TGTGCCAGCAGTCGGAGCGACGAGCAGTACTTC. Translated, it gives CASSRSDEQYF.

Only a few counts were recorded for this clone. The chain employs TRBV7-2 and TRBJ2-1; unclear D gene. The CDR3 consists of 14 residues. CDR1 and CDR2 (germline): SGHTA, FQGNSA. V lost 2 bases and J 7 bases, leaving 12 bases between the germline ends. CDR3 nucleotides: TGTGCCAGCAGCTTAAACGGCCAAGCGAATGAGCAGTTCTTC. Translation gives CASSLNGQANEQFF.

The CDR3 nucleotides are TGCAGCGTTGAAGGGAGAGGCGACAGGGGGCGTACTGAAGCTTTCTTT. Amino acids: CSVEGRGDRGRTEAFF. The chain combines TRBV29-1 with TRBJ1-1, with 10 bases that match TRBD1. CDR3 length: 16 amino acids. V lost 1 base and J lost 5; bases outside the gene matches: 10. The V gene's germline CDR1 is SQVTM and CDR2 ANQGSEA.

This sequence joins TRBV5-1 and TRBJ1-5, with 9 bases lining up with TRBD1. The CDR3 has 14 amino acids. V gave up 2 bases and J gave up 4 bases; unmatched junction bases: 1. Germline V gene sequence: CDR1 SGHRS, CDR2 YFSETQ. The CDR3 coding sequence is TGCGCCAGCAGCTTTGGGACAGGGAATCAGCCCCAGCATTTT. Translation gives CASSFGTGNQPQHF.

The genes are TRBV24-1 and TRBJ2-1, with D possibly being TRBD1 (6 bases). Germline CDR1 KGHDR, CDR2 SFDVKD. The CDR3 totals 18 residues. V gave up 0 bases and J gave up 6 bases, with 20 bases separating them. The CDR3 is CATSDLHGGRGISNEQFF. The CDR3 coding sequence is TGTGCCACCAGTGATTTGCATGGCGGCAGGGGTATCAGCAATGAGCAGTTCTTC.

The chain employs TRBV7-8 and TRBJ1-3, with TRBD1 as a possible D gene (5 bases). Germline CDR1 reads SGHVS; CDR2 reads FQNEAQ. V lost 4 bases and J 2 bases, leaving 12 bases between the germline ends. The CDR3 consists of 15 residues. CDR3 residues: CASSSSPGTGNTIYF. In DNA, the CDR3 is TGTGCCAGCAGCTCAAGCCCAGGGACTGGAAACACCATATATTTT.

This chain uses TRBV2 with TRBJ1-1; D is unclear. Trimming stripped 9 bases from V and 2 bases from J, with 4 bases between. Germline assignment: CDR1 SNHLY and CDR2 FYNNEI. The CDR3 covers 10 residues. CDR3 sequence (DNA): TGTGCCAGTTATAACACTGAAGCTTTCTTT. Translated: CASYNTEAFF. Using reference TRBV2 and TRBJ1-1 for the parts outside the CDR3, the full variable domain is EPEVTQTPSHQVTQMGQEVILRCVPISNHLYFYWYRQILGQKVEFLVSFYNNEISEKSEIFDDQFSVERPDGSNFTLKIRSTKLEDSAMYFCASYNTEAFFGQGTRLTVV.

The rearrangement links TRBV4-1 to TRBJ1-6, with 7 bases that match TRBD1. The CDR3 length is 16 residues. Germline loops: CDR1 MGHRA, CDR2 YSYEKL. Unmatched junction bases numbered 14, after V lost 8 bases and J lost 7 bases. CDR3 sequence reads: CASGKIDRAENSPLHF. As DNA, the CDR3 is TGCGCCAGCGGCAAGATTGACAGGGCGGAGAATTCACCCCTCCACTTT.

This clone was seen once. This chain connects TRBV6-2 or TRBV6-3 to TRBJ1-1, with 8 bases aligning to TRBD1. V lost 6 bases and J lost 0; bases outside the gene matches: 3. The CDR3 is 14 residues long. Germline V lookup: CDR1 MNHEY, CDR2 SVGEGT. CDR3 DNA: TGTGCCAGCAGCAGGGACAGGCTGAACACTGAAGCTTTCTTT. As protein: CASSRDRLNTEAFF.

The chain employs TRBV4-2 and TRBJ2-1; 10 positions match TRBD2. Trimming cost V 0 bases and J 7 bases; bases outside gene matches: 6. Germline values: CDR1 LGHNA, CDR2 YNFKEQ. The CDR3 runs to 16 residues. CDR3 protein: CASSQESGGAENEQFF. The CDR3 bases are TGTGCCAGCAGCCAAGAAAGCGGGGGGGCCGAAAATGAGCAGTTCTTC.

The chain couples TRBV7-9 to TRBJ1-2; 9 positions agree with TRBD1. V shed 2 bases and J 4 bases; nucleotides not matched to a gene: 8. The CDR3 covers 16 residues. Germline V gives CDR1 SEHNR, CDR2 FQNEAQ (reference sequence). For the CDR3, the DNA is TGTGCCAGCAGCTTATCCGGGACAGGGACCGTCTATGGCTACACCTTC. Amino acid sequence: CASSLSGTGTVYGYTF.

The V and J genes are TRBV7-7 and TRBJ1-1; the match to TRBD1 covers 7 bases. CDR3 size: 15 residues. Per germline, CDR1 SSHAT and CDR2 FNYEAQ (reference sequence). The trim removed 4 bases at V and 1 base at J, leaving 6 bases unmatched. The CDR3 DNA reads TGTGCCAGCAGCTCCTTTACAGGGGAGAACACTGAAGCTTTCTTT. This sequence encodes CASSSFTGENTEAFF.

This sequence joins TRBV30 and TRBJ2-7; 8 positions match TRBD2. The CDR3 covers 14 residues. J gave up 0 bases and V 2 bases, and 3 bases lay outside the gene matches. From germline, CDR1 is GTSNPN and CDR2 SVGIG (reference sequence). CDR3 region: CAWSPGTSSYEQYF. Here the CDR3 DNA reads TGTGCCTGGAGTCCTGGGACTAGCTCCTACGAGCAGTACTTC.